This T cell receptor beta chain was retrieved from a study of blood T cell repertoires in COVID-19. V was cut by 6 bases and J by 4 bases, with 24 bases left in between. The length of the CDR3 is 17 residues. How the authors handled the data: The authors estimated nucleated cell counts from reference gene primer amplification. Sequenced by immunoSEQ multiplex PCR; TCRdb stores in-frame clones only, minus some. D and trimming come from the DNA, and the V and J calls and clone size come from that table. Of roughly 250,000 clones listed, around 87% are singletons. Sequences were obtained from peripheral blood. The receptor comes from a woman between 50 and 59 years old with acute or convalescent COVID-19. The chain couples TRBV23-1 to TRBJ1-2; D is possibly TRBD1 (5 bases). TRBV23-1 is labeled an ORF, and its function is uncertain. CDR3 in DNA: TGCGCCAGCAGCCCCCGGAGGAGGGGAATAGTGTGCTATGGCTACACCTTC. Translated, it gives CASSPRRRGIVCYGYTF.